The 32 T cell receptor beta chains below all came from one sample that was sequenced in a study of cytomegalovirus exposure and HLA in healthy donors. Using immunoSEQ multiplex PCR, the repertoire was profiled, and TCRdb retains in-frame clones only, with some absent. The repertoire holds around 150,000 clones, with around 90% as singletons. Source material: PBMCs. The receptors stem from a woman aged 18-29 years in good health and CMV-seropositive.

This chain joins TRBV28 and TRBJ2-7, with D hard to call. Germline CDR1 MDHEN, CDR2 SYDVKM. V lost 5 bases and J lost 0, with 8 bases in between. This CDR3 region has 13 residues. The CDR3 spells CASSLYSSYEQYF. The DNA of the CDR3 is TGTGCCAGCAGTCTATACAGCTCCTACGAGCAGTACTTC.

The V gene is TRBV19, the J gene TRBJ1-5, with 8 bases lining up with TRBD1. The CDR3 spans 13 residues. In germline, CDR1 is LNHDA, CDR2 SQIVND (reference sequence). Trimming cost V 7 bases and J 7 bases; bases outside gene matches: 6. Here the CDR3 reads CASIGQGKQPQHF. The DNA for the CDR3 is TGTGCCAGTATCGGACAGGGTAAGCAGCCCCAGCATTTT.

The chain joins TRBV11-2 to TRBJ2-1, with 13 bases fitting TRBD2. CDR3 length: 19 residues. The V gene end was trimmed by 4 bases and the J gene end by 15 bases; junction bases not matched to a gene: 24. Germline assignment: CDR1 SGHAT and CDR2 FQNNGV. The CDR3 DNA sequence: TGTGCCAGCAGCTCGGGCCAGATGGTACTAGCGGGAGGGCCTGGACTTAGGTTCTTC. Protein sequence: CASSSGQMVLAGGPGLRFF.

V gene TRBV10-3 combines with J gene TRBJ1-1, with 10 nucleotides matching TRBD1. V shed 6 bases and J 5 bases; nucleotides not matched to a gene: 9. The CDR3 sequence is 15 residues long. Germline V lookup: CDR1 ENHRY, CDR2 SYGVKD. In DNA form, the CDR3 reads TGTGCCATCAGCCCCGGGACAGGGGTGGGGACTGAAGCTTTCTTT. Residues: CAISPGTGVGTEAFF.

Details on this clone: Other DNA sequences in the sample encode the same CDR3. This CDR3 is CASSLTSGGSYNEQFF. For the CDR3, the DNA is TGCGCCAGCAGCTTGACTAGCGGGGGTTCCTACAATGAGCAGTTCTTC. This chain links TRBV5-1 with TRBJ2-1; 11 bases fit TRBD2. The junction had 1 base not matched to a gene; V was cut back by 1 base and J by 1 base. This CDR3 is built from 16 residues. CDR1 is SGHRS and CDR2 is YFSETQ in the germline V gene.

The chain links TRBV7-9 to TRBJ1-5, with 9 bases fitting TRBD1. This CDR3 comprises 14 residues. The ends lost 5 bases at V and 7 bases at J; junction bases unmatched: 6. Germline-derived CDR1 and CDR2 are SEHNR and FQNEAQ (reference sequence). DNA of the CDR3: TGTGCCAGCAGCCAGGGACAGGGTGGGCAGCCCCAGCATTTT. Amino acids: CASSQGQGGQPQHF. Complete variable domain (other parts from reference TRBV7-9 and TRBJ1-5): DTGVSQNPRHKITKRGQNVTFRCDPISEHNRLYWYRQTLGQGPEFLTYFQNEAQLEKSRLLSDRFSAERPKGSFSTLEIQRTEQGDSAMYLCASSQGQGGQPQHFGDGTRLSIL.

This rearrangement joins TRBV10-3 to TRBJ2-1; 12 nucleotides agree with TRBD2. Germline lookup yields CDR1 ENHRY and CDR2 SYGVKD. This CDR3 comprises 18 residues. Trimming removed 5 bases from V and 0 bases from J; junction bases left unmatched: 8. DNA of the CDR3: TGTGCCATCAGTCCGGGACTAGCGGGTCCTGGCTCCTACAATGAGCAGTTCTTC. Translating it yields CAISPGLAGPGSYNEQFF.

The chain couples TRBV7-8 to TRBJ2-2; D is unclear. There are 14 residues in the CDR3. The germline V gene encodes CDR1 SGHVS and CDR2 FQNEAQ. V lost 5 bases to trimming and J lost 0 bases, with 7 bases between them. CDR3 in DNA: TGTGCCAGCAGCCAGACAACGAACACCGGGGAGCTGTTTTTT. Translated, it gives CASSQTTNTGELFF.

The V call is TRBV18, the J call TRBJ2-4, with D maybe TRBD1 (5 bases). Trimming removed 2 bases at V and 1 base at J, with 18 bases between. The CDR3 totals 18 residues. Germline V gene data show CDR1 as KGHSH and CDR2 as LQKENI. The CDR3 DNA sequence: TGTGCCAGCTCACCAGACTTGGGGCTTAGTGGGGCCAAAAACATTCAGTACTTC. This gives the protein CASSPDLGLSGAKNIQYF.

The chain combines TRBV9 with TRBJ2-5; D may be TRBD2 (7 bases). CDR3 length equals 16 residues. The ends were cut back, 0 bases at V and 3 bases at J, with 15 bases in the middle. Germline V gene sequence: CDR1 SGDLS, CDR2 YYNGEE. CDR3 nucleotides: TGTGCCAGCAGCGTAGCGGGGGGCGGGCTTAAAGAGACCCAGTACTTC. Translated, it gives CASSVAGGGLKETQYF.

This sequence joins TRBV15 and TRBJ2-7; 7 bases align to TRBD2. CDR3 length: 13 residues. With V trimmed by 8 bases and J by 5 bases, 9 bases remained unmatched. Germline CDR1 is LNHNV and CDR2 is YYDKDF (reference sequence). The DNA for the CDR3 is TGTGCCACCTCCTTGGGGGGGGAGGACGAGCAGTACTTC. Protein product: CATSLGGEDEQYF.

The chain joins TRBV5-1 to TRBJ2-7; 7 bases map to TRBD1. The ends lost 8 bases at V and 2 bases at J; junction bases unmatched: 10. This CDR3 is 14 amino acids long. The germline V gene has CDR1 SGHRS and CDR2 YFSETQ. The CDR3 nucleotides are TGCGCCAGTAGACAGGGACCTACCACCTACGAGCAGTACTTC. Protein: CASRQGPTTYEQYF.

The CDR3 spells CASSLARGTGNTEAFF. CDR3 DNA: TGTGCCAGCAGCTTAGCGAGAGGAACCGGGAACACTGAAGCTTTCTTT. The genes are TRBV7-9 and TRBJ1-1, with unresolved D. This CDR3 has 16 residues. Germline V gives CDR1 SEHNR, CDR2 FQNEAQ (reference sequence). The ends were cut back, 0 bases at V and 1 base at J, with 12 bases in the middle.

The rearrangement uses TRBV19 and TRBJ2-6; 9 positions match TRBD1. CDR3 size: 16 residues. CDR1 is LNHDA and CDR2 is SQIVND in the germline V gene (reference sequence). The V segment lost 6 bases and the J segment 4 bases; nucleotides outside the gene matches: 7. The CDR3 region has the DNA TGTGCCAGTAGGAGGGGACAGGGAACCGGGGCCAACGTCCTGACTTTC. As protein: CASRRGQGTGANVLTF.

This chain joins TRBV6-1 and TRBJ1-1; 8 positions agree with TRBD1. V dropped 6 bases and J dropped 0; count of bases not matched to a gene: 3. Germline V gene data show CDR1 as MNHNS and CDR2 as SASEGT. The CDR3 totals 14 residues. Written as DNA, the CDR3 is TGTGCCAGCAGAACGACAGGGGTGAACACTGAAGCTTTCTTT. It is translated as CASRTTGVNTEAFF.

This sequence joins TRBV18 and TRBJ2-5; TRBD2 matches 9 bases. Germline V gene data show CDR1 as KGHSH and CDR2 as LQKENI. CDR3 size: 16 residues. V dropped 4 bases and J dropped 1; count of bases not matched to a gene: 7. CDR3 residues: CASSLKLAGPQETQYF. The DNA for the CDR3 is TGTGCCAGCTCACTGAAGCTAGCGGGACCCCAAGAGACCCAGTACTTC. Looking up the rest from reference TRBV18 and TRBJ2-5 gives the full variable domain: NAGVMQNPRHLVRRRGQEARLRCSPMKGHSHVYWYRQLPEEGLKFMVYLQKENIIDESGMPKERFSAEFPKEGPSILRIQQVVRGDSAAYFCASSLKLAGPQETQYFGPGTRLLVL.

This sequence joins TRBV7-9 and TRBJ1-2; TRBD1 aligns across 10 bases. V lost 2 bases and J lost 4; bases outside the gene matches: 13. This CDR3 has 18 residues. Germline V CDR1 and CDR2: SEHNR, FQNEAQ (reference sequence). This chain's CDR3 is CASSLREGTGVGVYGYTF. The CDR3, as DNA: TGTGCCAGCAGCTTACGTGAGGGGACAGGGGTAGGAGTCTATGGCTACACCTTC.

The chain combines TRBV6-6 with TRBJ2-7; D is undetermined. V was pared by 4 bases and J by 4 bases, with 5 bases between. CDR1 and CDR2 (germline): MNHNY, SVGAGI (reference sequence). CDR3 length: 11 residues. CDR3: CASSSRYEQYF. The CDR3 coding sequence is TGTGCCAGCAGTTCCCGGTACGAGCAGTACTTC.

V usage is TRBV5-4 and J usage is TRBJ1-4, with TRBD1 matching 9 bases. Germline lookup yields CDR1 SGHNT and CDR2 YYREEE (reference sequence). The V and J ends lost 4 bases and 3 bases, in that order; junction bases with no gene match: 4. The CDR3 extends over 15 amino acids. The CDR3 region has the DNA TGTGCCAGCAGCCGCAGGGACAGGGCTAATGAAAAACTGTTTTTT. Protein sequence: CASSRRDRANEKLFF.

V usage is TRBV5-4 and J usage is TRBJ1-2; D is undetermined. V lost 2 bases and J 0 bases, leaving 11 bases between the germline ends. Germline loops: CDR1 SGHNT, CDR2 YYREEE (reference sequence). The CDR3 covers 15 residues. In DNA, the CDR3 is TGTGCCAGCAGCTTAGGAGGGCCAGCTAACTATGGCTACACCTTC. This sequence encodes CASSLGGPANYGYTF.

The chain recombines TRBV6-5 with TRBJ1-4; TRBD1 is a possible D gene (5 bases). Deletions cut 6 bases from V and 4 bases from J, with 6 bases between. The V gene's germline CDR1 is MNHEY and CDR2 SVGAGI. The CDR3 runs 12 residues. Here the CDR3 DNA reads TGTGCCAGCAGGCAGGGTAATGAAAAACTGTTTTTT. This codes for CASRQGNEKLFF.

This chain joins TRBV19 and TRBJ2-2, with D maybe TRBD2 (5 bases). Trimming pared 3 bases from V and 6 bases from J, leaving 14 bases between. The CDR3 length is 15 residues. Germline-derived CDR1 and CDR2 are LNHDA and SQIVND (reference sequence). As DNA, the CDR3 is TGTGCCAGTAGTATTGAGGGTTATCGTCCCGGGGAGCTGTTTTTT. Translating it yields CASSIEGYRPGELFF.

The J gene is TRBJ1-5, the V gene TRBV6-5; TRBD1 agrees at 8 bases. This CDR3 is 13 amino acids long. V trimming: 6 bases; J trimming: 4 bases; junction bases outside the gene matches: 2. CDR1 MNHEY and CDR2 SVGAGI come from the germline V gene. The CDR3 coding sequence is TGTGCCAGCAGCGACAGGGGTAATCAGCCCCAGCATTTT. It encodes CASSDRGNQPQHF.

This chain links TRBV28 with TRBJ1-4, with D tentatively TRBD1 (5 bases). The germline V gene has CDR1 MDHEN and CDR2 SYDVKM. The CDR3 runs 17 residues. V lost 6 bases and J lost 0, with 17 bases in between. The CDR3 is CASRRIVGATTNEKLFF. The CDR3 DNA reads TGTGCCAGCAGGAGGATTGTAGGGGCTACAACTAATGAAAAACTGTTTTTT. Variable domain in full (rest from reference TRBV28 and TRBJ1-4): DVKVTQSSRYLVKRTGEKVFLECVQDMDHENMFWYRQDPGLGLRLIYFSYDVKMKEKGDIPEGYSVSREKKERFSLILESASTNQTSMYLCASRRIVGATTNEKLFFGSGTQLSVL.

V is TRBV7-3 and J is TRBJ2-1; D call uncertain. Deletions cut 1 base from V and 9 bases from J, with 10 bases between. Germline-derived CDR1 and CDR2 are SGHTA and FQGTGA. The CDR3 contains 13 residues. The CDR3: CASSLRSASEQFF. In DNA, the CDR3 is TGTGCCAGCAGCTTAAGGTCCGCCAGTGAGCAGTTCTTC.

The table lists this clone with a count of one. The chain has TRBV6-6 and TRBJ2-7; 9 bases fit TRBD1. Germline values: CDR1 MNHNY, CDR2 SVGAGI (reference sequence). J was trimmed by 3 bases and V by 5 bases; bases with no gene match: 8. CDR3 length: 15 residues. This CDR3 is CASSPSGTGSYEQYF. DNA of the CDR3: TGTGCCAGCAGTCCCTCCGGGACAGGGAGCTACGAGCAGTACTTC.

The CDR3 spells CASSLGTTTDTQYF. DNA of the CDR3: TGTGCCAGCAGCTTGGGGACTACCACAGATACGCAGTATTTT. The chain couples TRBV11-2 to TRBJ2-3; 7 bases line up with TRBD2. V trimming: 3 bases; J trimming: 2 bases; junction bases outside the gene matches: 2. There are 14 residues in the CDR3. Germline CDR1 reads SGHAT; CDR2 reads FQNNGV. Variable domain in full (rest from reference TRBV11-2 and TRBJ2-3): EAGVAQSPRYKIIEKRQSVAFWCNPISGHATLYWYQQILGQGPKLLIQFQNNGVVDDSQLPKDRFSAERLKGVDSTLKIQPAKLEDSAVYLCASSLGTTTDTQYFGPGTRLTVL.

The chain links TRBV6-9 to TRBJ1-1, with 11 bases fitting TRBD1. V gave up 5 bases and J gave up 5 bases; unmatched junction bases: 4. The CDR3 runs to 14 residues. CDR1 and CDR2 from the germline V gene are MNHGY and SVAAGI. In nucleotides, the CDR3 is TGTGCCAGCAGTCAGGGACAGGGGGTAACTGAAGCTTTCTTT. It encodes CASSQGQGVTEAFF.

The chain uses TRBV6-1 and TRBJ1-2, with 8 nucleotides matching TRBD1. The CDR3 is made up of 15 amino acids. V lost 1 base, J lost 4 bases, and 5 bases stayed unmatched. Germline CDR1 and CDR2: MNHNS and SASEGT. The CDR3 DNA sequence: TGTGCCAGCAGTGAAGAGGACAGGGACTTCTATGGCTACACCTTC. Protein sequence: CASSEEDRDFYGYTF.

The DNA for the CDR3 is TGTGCCAGCAGCTTAGTTCAGGGTTTTGAAGCTTTCTTT. Amino acids: CASSLVQGFEAFF. The chain recombines TRBV11-2 with TRBJ1-1, with TRBD1 as a possible D gene (5 bases). The CDR3 sequence is 13 residues long. Trimming cost V 1 base and J 7 bases, with 10 bases left between them. Looked up from germline, CDR1 is SGHAT and CDR2 is FQNNGV.

The V call is TRBV18, the J call TRBJ1-2; 8 nucleotides align to TRBD1. Germline loops: CDR1 KGHSH, CDR2 LQKENI. The CDR3 extends over 13 amino acids. Germline trimming cut 5 bases from V and 6 bases from J; bases unmatched to any gene: 5. The CDR3 loop reads CASSVQGANGYTF. DNA of the CDR3: TGTGCCAGCTCAGTCCAGGGGGCGAATGGCTACACCTTC.

The chain couples TRBV27 to TRBJ1-2, with D hard to call. V lost 7 bases and J lost 7, with 22 bases in between. The V gene's germline CDR1 is MNHEY and CDR2 SMNVEV (reference sequence). The CDR3 has 15 residues. CDR3 region: CASISGRGDGGGYTF. In nucleotides, the CDR3 is TGTGCCAGCATCTCAGGCCGCGGGGATGGAGGTGGCTACACCTTC.